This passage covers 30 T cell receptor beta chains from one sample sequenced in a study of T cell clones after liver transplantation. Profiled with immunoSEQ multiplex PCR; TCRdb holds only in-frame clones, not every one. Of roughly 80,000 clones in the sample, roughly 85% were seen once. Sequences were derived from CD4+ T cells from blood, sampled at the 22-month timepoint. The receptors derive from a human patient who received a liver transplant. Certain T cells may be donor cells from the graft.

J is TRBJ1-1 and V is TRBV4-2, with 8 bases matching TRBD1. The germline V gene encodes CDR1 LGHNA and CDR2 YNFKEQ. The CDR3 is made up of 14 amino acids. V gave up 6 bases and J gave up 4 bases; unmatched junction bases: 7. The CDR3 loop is CASRPTGGSTEAFF. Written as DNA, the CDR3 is TGTGCCAGCAGGCCAACAGGGGGAAGCACTGAAGCTTTCTTT.

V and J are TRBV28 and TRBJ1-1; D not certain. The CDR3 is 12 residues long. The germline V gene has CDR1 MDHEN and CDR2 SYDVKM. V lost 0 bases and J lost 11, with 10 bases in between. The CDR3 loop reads CASSLWAGSAFF. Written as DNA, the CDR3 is TGTGCCAGCAGTTTATGGGCGGGTAGTGCTTTCTTT.

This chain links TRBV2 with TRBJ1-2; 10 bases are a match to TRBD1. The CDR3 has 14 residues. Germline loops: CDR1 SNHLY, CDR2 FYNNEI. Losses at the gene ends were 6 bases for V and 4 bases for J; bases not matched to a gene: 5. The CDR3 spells CASRMDRGIYGYTF. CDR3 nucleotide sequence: TGTGCCAGCAGAATGGACAGGGGGATCTATGGCTACACCTTC.

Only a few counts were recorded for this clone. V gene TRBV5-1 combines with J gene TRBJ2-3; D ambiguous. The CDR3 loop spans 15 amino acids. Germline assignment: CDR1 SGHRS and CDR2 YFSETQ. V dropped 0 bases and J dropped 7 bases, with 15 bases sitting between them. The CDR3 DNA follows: TGCGCCAGCAGCTTGGCCCTAAACGAAGCGAATACGCAGTATTTT. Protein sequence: CASSLALNEANTQYF.

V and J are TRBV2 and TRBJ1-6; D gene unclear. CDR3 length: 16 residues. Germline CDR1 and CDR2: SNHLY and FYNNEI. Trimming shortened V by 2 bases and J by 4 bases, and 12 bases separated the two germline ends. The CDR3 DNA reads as TGTGCCAGCAGTGAACTCCTCCCTCGGTATAATTCACCCCTCCACTTT. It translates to CASSELLPRYNSPLHF.

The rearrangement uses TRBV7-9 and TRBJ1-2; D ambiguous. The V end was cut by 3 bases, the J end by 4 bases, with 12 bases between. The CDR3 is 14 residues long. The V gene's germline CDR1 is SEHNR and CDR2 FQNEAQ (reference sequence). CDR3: CASSLNGGIYGYTF. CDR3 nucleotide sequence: TGTGCCAGCAGCTTGAATGGCGGCATCTATGGCTACACCTTC. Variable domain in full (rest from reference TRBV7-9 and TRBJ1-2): DTGVSQNPRHKITKRGQNVTFRCDPISEHNRLYWYRQTLGQGPEFLTYFQNEAQLEKSRLLSDRFSAERPKGSFSTLEIQRTEQGDSAMYLCASSLNGGIYGYTFGSGTRLTVV.

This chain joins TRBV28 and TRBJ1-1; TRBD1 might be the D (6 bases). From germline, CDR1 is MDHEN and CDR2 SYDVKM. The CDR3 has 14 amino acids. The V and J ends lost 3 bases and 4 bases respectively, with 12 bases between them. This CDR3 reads CASSFWGQGTEAFF. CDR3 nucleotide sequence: TGTGCCAGCAGTTTCTGGGGGCAAGGCACTGAAGCTTTCTTT.

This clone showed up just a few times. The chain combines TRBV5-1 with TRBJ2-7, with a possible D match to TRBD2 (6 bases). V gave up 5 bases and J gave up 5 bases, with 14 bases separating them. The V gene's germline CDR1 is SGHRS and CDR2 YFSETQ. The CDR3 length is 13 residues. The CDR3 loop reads CASSQNLANEQYF. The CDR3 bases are TGCGCCAGCAGTCAGAACCTAGCGAACGAGCAGTACTTC.

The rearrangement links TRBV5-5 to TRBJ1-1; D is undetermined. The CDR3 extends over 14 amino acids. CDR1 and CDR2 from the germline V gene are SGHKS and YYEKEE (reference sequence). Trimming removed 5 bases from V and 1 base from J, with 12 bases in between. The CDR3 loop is CASSPGSPNTEAFF. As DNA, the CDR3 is TGTGCCAGCAGTCCCGGGTCCCCGAACACTGAAGCTTTCTTT.

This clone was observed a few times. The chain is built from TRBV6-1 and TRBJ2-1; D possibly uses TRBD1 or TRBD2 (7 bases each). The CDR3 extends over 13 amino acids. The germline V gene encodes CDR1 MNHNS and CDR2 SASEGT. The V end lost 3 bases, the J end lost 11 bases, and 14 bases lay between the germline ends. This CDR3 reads CASSESGGVQQFF. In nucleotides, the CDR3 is TGTGCCAGCAGTGAGTCAGGGGGGGTGCAGCAGTTCTTC.

CDR3 DNA sequence: TGTGCCAGCAGCTTGGGGGTAGGCGGTAGCACAGATACGCAGTATTTT. This gives the protein CASSLGVGGSTDTQYF. This chain links TRBV5-6 with TRBJ2-3; unclear D gene. The CDR3 runs to 16 residues. Trimming removed 0 bases at V and 0 bases at J, with 11 bases between. Germline V gives CDR1 SGHDT, CDR2 YYEEEE.

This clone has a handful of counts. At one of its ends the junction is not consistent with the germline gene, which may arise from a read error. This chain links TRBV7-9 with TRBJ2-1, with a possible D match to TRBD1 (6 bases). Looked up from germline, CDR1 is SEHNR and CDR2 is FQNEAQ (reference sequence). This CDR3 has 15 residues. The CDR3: CASSLLGAEGTTWIF. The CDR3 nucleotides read TGTGCCAGCAGCTTACTGGGGGCGGAAGGGACGACCTGGATCTTC.

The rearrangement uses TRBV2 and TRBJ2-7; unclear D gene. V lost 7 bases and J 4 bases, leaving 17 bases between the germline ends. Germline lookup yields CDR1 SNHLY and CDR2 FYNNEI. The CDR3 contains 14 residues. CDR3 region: CASKGVRKPYEQYF. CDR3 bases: TGTGCCAGCAAAGGTGTTAGGAAGCCTTACGAGCAGTACTTC.

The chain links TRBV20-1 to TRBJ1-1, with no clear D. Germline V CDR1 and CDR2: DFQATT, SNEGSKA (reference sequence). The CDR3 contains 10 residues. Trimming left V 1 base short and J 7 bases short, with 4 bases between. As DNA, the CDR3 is TGCAGTGCTAGAGTTCTTGAAGCTTTCTTT. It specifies CSARVLEAFF.

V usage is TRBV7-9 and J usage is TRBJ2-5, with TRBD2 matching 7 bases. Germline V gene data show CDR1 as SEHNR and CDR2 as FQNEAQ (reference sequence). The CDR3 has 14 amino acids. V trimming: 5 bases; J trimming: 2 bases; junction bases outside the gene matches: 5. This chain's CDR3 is CASSPGLSQETQYF. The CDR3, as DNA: TGTGCCAGCAGCCCGGGACTATCTCAAGAGACCCAGTACTTC. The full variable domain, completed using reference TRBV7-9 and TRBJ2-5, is DTGVSQNPRHKITKRGQNVTFRCDPISEHNRLYWYRQTLGQGPEFLTYFQNEAQLEKSRLLSDRFSAERPKGSFSTLEIQRTEQGDSAMYLCASSPGLSQETQYFGPGTRLLVL.

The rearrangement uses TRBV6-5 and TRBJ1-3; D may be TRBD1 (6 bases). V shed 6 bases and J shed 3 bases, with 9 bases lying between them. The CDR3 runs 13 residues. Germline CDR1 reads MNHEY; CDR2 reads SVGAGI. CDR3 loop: CASRQGGGNTIYF. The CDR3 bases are TGTGCCAGCAGACAGGGCGGTGGAAACACCATATATTTT.

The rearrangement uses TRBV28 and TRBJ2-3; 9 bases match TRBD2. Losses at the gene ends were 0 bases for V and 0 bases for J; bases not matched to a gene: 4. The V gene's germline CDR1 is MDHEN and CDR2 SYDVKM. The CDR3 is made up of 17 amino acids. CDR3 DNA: TGTGCCAGCAGTTTATGGACTAGCGGTACTAGCACAGATACGCAGTATTTT. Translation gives CASSLWTSGTSTDTQYF.

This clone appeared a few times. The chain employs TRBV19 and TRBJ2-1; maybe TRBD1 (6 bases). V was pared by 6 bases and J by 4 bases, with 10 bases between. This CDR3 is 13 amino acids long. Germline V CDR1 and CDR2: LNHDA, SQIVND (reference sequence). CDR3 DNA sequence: TGTGCCAGTAGAAATACAGGGTACAATGAGCAGTTCTTC. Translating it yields CASRNTGYNEQFF.

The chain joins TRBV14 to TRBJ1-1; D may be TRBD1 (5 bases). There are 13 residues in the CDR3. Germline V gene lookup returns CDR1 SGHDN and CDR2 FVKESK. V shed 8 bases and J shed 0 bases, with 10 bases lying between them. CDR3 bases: TGTGCCAGCGCGGGGGGTTTGAACACTGAAGCTTTCTTT. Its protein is CASAGGLNTEAFF.

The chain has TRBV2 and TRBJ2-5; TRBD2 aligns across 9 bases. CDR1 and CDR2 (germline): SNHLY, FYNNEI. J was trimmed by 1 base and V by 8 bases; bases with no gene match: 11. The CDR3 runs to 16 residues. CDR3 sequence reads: CASRYGGGGSQETQYF. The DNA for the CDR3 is TGTGCCAGCCGCTATGGCGGGGGGGGATCCCAAGAGACCCAGTACTTC.

CDR3 nucleotides: TGTGCCAGCAGCTCGCGGGGGGGCTCACCGAATGAGCAGTTCTTC. Amino acids: CASSSRGGSPNEQFF. V gene TRBV7-6 combines with J gene TRBJ2-1; TRBD2 matches at 9 bases. V was pared by 4 bases and J by 7 bases, with 8 bases of the junction left unmatched. This CDR3 has 15 amino acids. The germline CDR1 and CDR2 sequences are SGHVS and FNYEAQ.

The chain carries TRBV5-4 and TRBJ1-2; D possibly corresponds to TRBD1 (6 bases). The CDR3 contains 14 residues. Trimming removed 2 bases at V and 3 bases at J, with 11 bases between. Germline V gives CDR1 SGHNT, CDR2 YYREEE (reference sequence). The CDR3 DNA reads TGTGCCAGCAGCTTTACAGGGCCCGACTATGGCTACACCTTC. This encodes CASSFTGPDYGYTF.

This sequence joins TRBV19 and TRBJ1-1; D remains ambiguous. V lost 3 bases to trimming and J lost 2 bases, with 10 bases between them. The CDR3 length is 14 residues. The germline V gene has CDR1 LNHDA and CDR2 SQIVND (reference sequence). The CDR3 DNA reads TGTGCCAGTAGTATGGGCAGAACCAACACTGAAGCTTTCTTT. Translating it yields CASSMGRTNTEAFF.

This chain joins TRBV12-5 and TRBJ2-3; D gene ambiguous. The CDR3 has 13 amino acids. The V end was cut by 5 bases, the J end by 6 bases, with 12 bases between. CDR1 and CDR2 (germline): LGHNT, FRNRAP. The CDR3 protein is CASGMANMDTQYF. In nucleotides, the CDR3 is TGTGCTAGTGGTATGGCGAATATGGATACGCAGTATTTT.

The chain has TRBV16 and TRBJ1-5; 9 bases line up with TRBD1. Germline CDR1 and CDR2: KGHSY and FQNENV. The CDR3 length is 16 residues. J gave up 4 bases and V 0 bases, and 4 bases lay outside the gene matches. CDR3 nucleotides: TGTGCCAGCAGCCAATCGATTGGACAGGGGAATCAGCCCCAGCATTTT. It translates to CASSQSIGQGNQPQHF.

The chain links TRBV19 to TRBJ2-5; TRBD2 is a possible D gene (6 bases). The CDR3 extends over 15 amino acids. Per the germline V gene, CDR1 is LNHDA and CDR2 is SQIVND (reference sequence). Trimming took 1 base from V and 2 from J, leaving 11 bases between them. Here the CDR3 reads CASSIGRDRQETQYF. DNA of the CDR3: TGTGCCAGTAGTATAGGGAGGGACCGTCAAGAGACCCAGTACTTC.

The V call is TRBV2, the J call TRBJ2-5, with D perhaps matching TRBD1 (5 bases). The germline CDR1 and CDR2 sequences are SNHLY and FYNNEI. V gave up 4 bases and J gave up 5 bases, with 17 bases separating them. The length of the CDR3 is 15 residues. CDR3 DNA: TGTGCCAGCAGTGGATCAGGGCTCTTGATGGAGACCCAGTACTTC. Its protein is CASSGSGLLMETQYF. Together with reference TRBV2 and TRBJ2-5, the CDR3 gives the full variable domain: EPEVTQTPSHQVTQMGQEVILRCVPISNHLYFYWYRQILGQKVEFLVSFYNNEISEKSEIFDDQFSVERPDGSNFTLKIRSTKLEDSAMYFCASSGSGLLMETQYFGPGTRLLVL.

The CDR3, as DNA: TGTGCCAGCAGCTTAGATCGGGGATTCCTCACAGATACGCAGTATTTT. Amino acid sequence: CASSLDRGFLTDTQYF. The chain joins TRBV7-2 to TRBJ2-3, with a weak D call TRBD2 (5 bases). CDR3 length: 16 residues. V shed 1 base and J shed 2 bases, with 13 bases lying between them. The germline CDR1 and CDR2 sequences are SGHTA and FQGNSA.

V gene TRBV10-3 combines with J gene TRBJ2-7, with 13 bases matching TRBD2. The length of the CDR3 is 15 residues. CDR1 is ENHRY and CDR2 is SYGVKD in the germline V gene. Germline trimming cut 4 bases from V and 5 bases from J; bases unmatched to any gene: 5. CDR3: CAISGRTSGSNEQYF. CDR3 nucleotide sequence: TGTGCCATCAGTGGTAGGACTAGCGGGAGTAACGAGCAGTACTTC.

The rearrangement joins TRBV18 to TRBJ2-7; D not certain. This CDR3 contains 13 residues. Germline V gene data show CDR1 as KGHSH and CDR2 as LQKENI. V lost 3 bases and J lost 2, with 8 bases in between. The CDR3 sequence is CASSPFNPYEQYF. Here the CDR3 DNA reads TGTGCCAGCTCACCCTTTAACCCCTACGAGCAGTACTTC.